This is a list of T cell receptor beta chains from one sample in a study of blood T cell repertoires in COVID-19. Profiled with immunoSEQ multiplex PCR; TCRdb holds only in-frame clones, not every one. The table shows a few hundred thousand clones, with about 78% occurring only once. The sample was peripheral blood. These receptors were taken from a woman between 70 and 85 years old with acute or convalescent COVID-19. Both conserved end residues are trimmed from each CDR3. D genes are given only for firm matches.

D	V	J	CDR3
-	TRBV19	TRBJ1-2	ASSLRGDYGYT
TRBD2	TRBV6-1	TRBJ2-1	ASSGSGGDNYNEQF
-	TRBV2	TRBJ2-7	ACCVLLAGARGRGQY
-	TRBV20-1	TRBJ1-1	SASYQRDTEAF
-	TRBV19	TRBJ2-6	ASRLSSGANVLT
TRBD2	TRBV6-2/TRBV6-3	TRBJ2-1	ASSPTPLAGGRNEQF
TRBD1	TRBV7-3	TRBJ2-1	ASSPARTGSYNEQF
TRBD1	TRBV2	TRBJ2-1	ASIMTGSSYNEQF
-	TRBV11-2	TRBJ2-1	ASSLGRDKLVDGQF
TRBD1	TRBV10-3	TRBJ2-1	AISGPGTASYNEQF
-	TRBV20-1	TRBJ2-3	SAFREHTQY
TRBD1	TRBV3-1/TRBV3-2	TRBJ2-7	ASSQGERGPRQY
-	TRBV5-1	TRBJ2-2	ASSWTTGLISRTGELF
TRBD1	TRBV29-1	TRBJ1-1	SVPSSGGTEAF
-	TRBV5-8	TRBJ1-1	ASSPRSEAF
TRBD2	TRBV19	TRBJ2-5	ASSMWLAGGRKGETQY
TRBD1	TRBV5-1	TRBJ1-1	ASRAGGTGMLVNTEAF
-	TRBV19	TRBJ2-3	ASSLRATDTQY
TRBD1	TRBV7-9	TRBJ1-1	ASSLDRGMTEAF
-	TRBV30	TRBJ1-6	AVMSRYSSPLH
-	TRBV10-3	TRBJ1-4	AISEPQGGSEKLF
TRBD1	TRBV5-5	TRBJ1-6	ASSPDGQGNSPLH
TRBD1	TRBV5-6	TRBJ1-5	ASSLGDRVGQPQH
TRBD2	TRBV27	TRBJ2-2	ASSLKSGGVVANTGELF
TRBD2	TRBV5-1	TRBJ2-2	ASSSWGGDTGELF